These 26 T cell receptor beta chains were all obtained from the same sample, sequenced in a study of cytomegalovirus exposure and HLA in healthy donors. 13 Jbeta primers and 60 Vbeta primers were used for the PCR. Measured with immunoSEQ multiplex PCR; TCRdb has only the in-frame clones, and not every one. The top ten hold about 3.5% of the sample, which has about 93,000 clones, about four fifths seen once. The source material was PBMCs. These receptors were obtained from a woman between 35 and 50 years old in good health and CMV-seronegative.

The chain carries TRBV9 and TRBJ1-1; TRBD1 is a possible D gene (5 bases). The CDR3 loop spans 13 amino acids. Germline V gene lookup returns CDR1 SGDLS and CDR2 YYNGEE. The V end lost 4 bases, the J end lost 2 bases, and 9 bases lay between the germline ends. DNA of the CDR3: TGTGCCAGCAGCATGACAGTAAACACTGAAGCTTTCTTT. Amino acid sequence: CASSMTVNTEAFF.

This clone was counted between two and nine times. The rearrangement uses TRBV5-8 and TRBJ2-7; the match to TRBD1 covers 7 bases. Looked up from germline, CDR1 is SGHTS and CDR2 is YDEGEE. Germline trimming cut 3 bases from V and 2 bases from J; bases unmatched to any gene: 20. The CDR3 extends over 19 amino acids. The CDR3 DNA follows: TGTGCCAGCAGCTCCTACCTTAACTTACCCGGGACAGCGGCCTACGAGCAGTACTTC. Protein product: CASSSYLNLPGTAAYEQYF.

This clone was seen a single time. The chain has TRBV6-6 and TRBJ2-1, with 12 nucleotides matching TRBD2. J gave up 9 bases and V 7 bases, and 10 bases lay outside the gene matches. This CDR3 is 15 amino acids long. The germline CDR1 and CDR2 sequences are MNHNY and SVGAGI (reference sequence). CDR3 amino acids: CASTDLAGGPLEQFF. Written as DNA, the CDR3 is TGTGCCAGCACCGATCTAGCGGGAGGGCCTCTTGAGCAGTTCTTC.

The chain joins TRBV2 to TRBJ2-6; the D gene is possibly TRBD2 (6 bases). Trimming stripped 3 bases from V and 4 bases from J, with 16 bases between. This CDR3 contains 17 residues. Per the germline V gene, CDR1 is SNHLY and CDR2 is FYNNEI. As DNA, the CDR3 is TGTGCCAGCAGTGATGGCGGGACCTCGGCAGGGGCCAACGTCCTGACTTTC. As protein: CASSDGGTSAGANVLTF.

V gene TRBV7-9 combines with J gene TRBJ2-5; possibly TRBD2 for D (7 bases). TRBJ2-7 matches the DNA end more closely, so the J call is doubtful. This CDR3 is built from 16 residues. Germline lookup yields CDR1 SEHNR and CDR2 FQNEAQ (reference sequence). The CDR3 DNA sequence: TGTGCCAGCAGCTCCGGGGGCGGGGAGGGCTCCTACGAGCAGTACTTC. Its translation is CASSSGGGEGSYEQYF.

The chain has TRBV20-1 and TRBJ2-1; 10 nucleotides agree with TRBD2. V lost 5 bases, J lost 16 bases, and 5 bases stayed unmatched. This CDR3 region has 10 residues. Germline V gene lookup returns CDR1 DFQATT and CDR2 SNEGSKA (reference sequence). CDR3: CSAAAGGPFF. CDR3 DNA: TGCAGTGCTGCAGCGGGAGGGCCTTTCTTC.

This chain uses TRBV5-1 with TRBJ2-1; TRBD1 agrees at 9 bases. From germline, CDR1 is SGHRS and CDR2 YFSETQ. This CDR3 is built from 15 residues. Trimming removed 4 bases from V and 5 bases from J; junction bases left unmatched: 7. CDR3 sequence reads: CASSRGQGLNNEQFF. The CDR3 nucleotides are TGCGCCAGCAGCAGGGGACAGGGTTTAAACAATGAGCAGTTCTTC.

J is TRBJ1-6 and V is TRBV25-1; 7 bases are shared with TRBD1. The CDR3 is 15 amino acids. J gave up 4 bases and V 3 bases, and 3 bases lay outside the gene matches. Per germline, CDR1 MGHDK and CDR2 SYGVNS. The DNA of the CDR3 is TGTGCCAGCAGTGATCCGGGACAGTATAATTCACCCCTCCACTTT. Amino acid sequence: CASSDPGQYNSPLHF.

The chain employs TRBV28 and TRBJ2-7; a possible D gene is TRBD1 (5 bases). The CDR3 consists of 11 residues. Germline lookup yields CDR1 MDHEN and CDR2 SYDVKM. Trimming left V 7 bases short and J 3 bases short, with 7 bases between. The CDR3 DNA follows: TGTGCCAGCACAGGGTTCTACGAGCAGTACTTC. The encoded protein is CASTGFYEQYF. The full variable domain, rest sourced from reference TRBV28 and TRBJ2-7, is DVKVTQSSRYLVKRTGEKVFLECVQDMDHENMFWYRQDPGLGLRLIYFSYDVKMKEKGDIPEGYSVSREKKERFSLILESASTNQTSMYLCASTGFYEQYFGPGTRLTVT.

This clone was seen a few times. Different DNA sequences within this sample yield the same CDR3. CDR3 in amino acids: CASSFSGQGSEQYF. The DNA of the CDR3 is TGTGCCAGCAGCTTTTCGGGACAGGGATCCGAGCAGTACTTC. This sequence joins TRBV5-4 and TRBJ2-7; the match to TRBD1 covers 9 bases. From germline, CDR1 is SGHNT and CDR2 YYREEE (reference sequence). Trimming at V came to 2 bases and at J to 6 bases, leaving 6 bases not matched to a gene. This CDR3 region has 14 residues.

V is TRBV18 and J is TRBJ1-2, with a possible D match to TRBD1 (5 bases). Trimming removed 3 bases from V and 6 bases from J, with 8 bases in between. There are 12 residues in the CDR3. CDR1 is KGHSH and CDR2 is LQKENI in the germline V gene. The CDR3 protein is CASSPFRDGYTF. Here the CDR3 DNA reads TGTGCCAGCTCACCGTTCAGGGATGGCTACACCTTC.

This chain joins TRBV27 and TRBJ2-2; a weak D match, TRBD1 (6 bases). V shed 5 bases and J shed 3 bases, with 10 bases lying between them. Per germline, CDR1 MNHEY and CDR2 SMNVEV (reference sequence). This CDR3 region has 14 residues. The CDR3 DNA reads TGTGCCAGCAGTCTCCAGGGGTACACCGGGGAGCTGTTTTTT. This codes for CASSLQGYTGELFF.

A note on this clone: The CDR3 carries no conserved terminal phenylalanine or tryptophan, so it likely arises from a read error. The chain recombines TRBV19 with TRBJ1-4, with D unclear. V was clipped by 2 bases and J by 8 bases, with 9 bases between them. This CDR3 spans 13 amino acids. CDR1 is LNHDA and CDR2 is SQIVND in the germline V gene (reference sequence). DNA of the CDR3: TGTGCCAGTAGTATACTAGCGACAGAAAAACTGTTTCTT. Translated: CASSILATEKLFL.

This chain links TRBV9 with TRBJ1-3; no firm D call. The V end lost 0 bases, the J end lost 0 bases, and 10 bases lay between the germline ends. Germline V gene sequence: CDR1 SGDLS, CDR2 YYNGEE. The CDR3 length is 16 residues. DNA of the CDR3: TGTGCCAGCAGCGTAGATTCGACATACTCTGGAAACACCATATATTTT. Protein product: CASSVDSTYSGNTIYF.

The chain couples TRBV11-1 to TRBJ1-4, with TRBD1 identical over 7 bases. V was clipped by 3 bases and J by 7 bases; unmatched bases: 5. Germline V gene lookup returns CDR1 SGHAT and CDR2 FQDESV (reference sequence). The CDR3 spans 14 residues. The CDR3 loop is CASSLGQISEKLFF. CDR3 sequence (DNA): TGTGCCAGCAGCTTGGGACAGATATCTGAAAAACTGTTTTTT.

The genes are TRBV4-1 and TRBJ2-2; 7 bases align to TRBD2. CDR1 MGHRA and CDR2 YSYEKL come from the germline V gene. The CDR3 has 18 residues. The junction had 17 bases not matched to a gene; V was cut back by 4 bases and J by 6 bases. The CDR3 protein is CASSLLIGGGRISGELFF. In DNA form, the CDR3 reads TGCGCCAGCAGCCTTCTTATCGGTGGCGGGAGAATTTCCGGGGAGCTGTTTTTT.

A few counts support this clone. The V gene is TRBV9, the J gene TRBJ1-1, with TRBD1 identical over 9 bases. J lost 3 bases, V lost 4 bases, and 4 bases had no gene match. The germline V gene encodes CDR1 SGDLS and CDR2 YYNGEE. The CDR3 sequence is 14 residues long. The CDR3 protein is CASSLWDRDTEAFF. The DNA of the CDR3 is TGTGCCAGCAGCTTATGGGACAGGGACACTGAAGCTTTCTTT.

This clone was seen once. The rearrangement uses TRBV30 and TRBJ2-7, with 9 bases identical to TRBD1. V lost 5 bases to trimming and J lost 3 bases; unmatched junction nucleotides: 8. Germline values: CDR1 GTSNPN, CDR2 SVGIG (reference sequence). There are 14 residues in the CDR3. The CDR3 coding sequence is TGTGCCTGGGATCCTTCGGGACAGGGCTACGAGCAGTACTTC. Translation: CAWDPSGQGYEQYF.

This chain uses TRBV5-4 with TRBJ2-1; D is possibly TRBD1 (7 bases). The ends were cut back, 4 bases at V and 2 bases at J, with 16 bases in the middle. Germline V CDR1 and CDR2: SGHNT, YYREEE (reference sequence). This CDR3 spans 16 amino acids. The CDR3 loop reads CASSRGAGQTYNEQFF. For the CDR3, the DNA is TGTGCCAGCAGCCGCGGGGCGGGACAGACCTACAATGAGCAGTTCTTC.

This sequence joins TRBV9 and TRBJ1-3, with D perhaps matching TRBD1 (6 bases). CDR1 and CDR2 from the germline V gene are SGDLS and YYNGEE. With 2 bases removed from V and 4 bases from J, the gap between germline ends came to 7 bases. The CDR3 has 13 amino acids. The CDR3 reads CASSVGQGNTIYF. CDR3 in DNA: TGTGCCAGCAGCGTTGGACAGGGAAACACCATATATTTT.

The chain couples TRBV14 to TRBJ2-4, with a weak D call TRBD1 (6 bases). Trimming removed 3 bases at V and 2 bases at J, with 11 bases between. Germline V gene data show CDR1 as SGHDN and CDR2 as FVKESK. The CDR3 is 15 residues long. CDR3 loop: CASSQITGSKNIQYF. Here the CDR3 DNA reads TGTGCCAGCAGCCAGATAACAGGGTCCAAAAACATTCAGTACTTC.

The CDR3 here is CASSLVGAYNEQFF. In DNA form, the CDR3 reads TGCGCCAGCAGCTTGGTCGGGGCCTACAATGAGCAGTTCTTC. The rearrangement uses TRBV5-1 and TRBJ2-1; a possible D gene is TRBD2 (5 bases). The V gene's germline CDR1 is SGHRS and CDR2 YFSETQ. The CDR3 length is 14 residues. Trimming shortened V by 0 bases and J by 2 bases, and 6 bases separated the two germline ends.

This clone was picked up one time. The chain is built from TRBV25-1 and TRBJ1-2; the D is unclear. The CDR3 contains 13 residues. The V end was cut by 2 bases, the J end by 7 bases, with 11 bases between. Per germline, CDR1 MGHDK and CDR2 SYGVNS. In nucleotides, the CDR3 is TGTGCCAGCAGTGAAATGGCACAGTCTGGCTACACCTTC. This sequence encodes CASSEMAQSGYTF.

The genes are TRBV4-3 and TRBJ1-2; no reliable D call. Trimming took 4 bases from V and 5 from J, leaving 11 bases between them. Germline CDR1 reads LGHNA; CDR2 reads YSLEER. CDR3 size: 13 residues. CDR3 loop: CASSRASQYGYTF. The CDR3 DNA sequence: TGCGCCAGCAGCCGGGCGTCCCAGTATGGCTACACCTTC.

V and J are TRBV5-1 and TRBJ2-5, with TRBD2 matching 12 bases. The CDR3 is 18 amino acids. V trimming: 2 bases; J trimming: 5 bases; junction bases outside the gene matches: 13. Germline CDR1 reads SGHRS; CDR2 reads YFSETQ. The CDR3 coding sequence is TGCGCCAGCAGCTTAGGAACTAGCGGGAGGCCCCACCGGGAGACCCAGTACTTC. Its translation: CASSLGTSGRPHRETQYF. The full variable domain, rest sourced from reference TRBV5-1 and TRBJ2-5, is KAGVTQTPRYLIKTRGQQVTLSCSPISGHRSVSWYQQTPGQGLQFLFEYFSETQRNKGNFPGRFSGRQFSNSRSEMNVSTLELGDSALYLCASSLGTSGRPHRETQYFGPGTRLLVL.

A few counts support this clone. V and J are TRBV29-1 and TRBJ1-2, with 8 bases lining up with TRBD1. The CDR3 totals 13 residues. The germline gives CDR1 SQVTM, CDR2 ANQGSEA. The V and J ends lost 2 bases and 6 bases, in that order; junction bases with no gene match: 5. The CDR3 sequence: CSVETRTGNGYTF. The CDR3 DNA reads TGCAGCGTTGAAACCAGGACAGGGAATGGCTACACCTTC.